The T cell receptor (beta chain) under discussion was sequenced for a study of OX40 agonist ivuxolimab in advanced cancers. Study summary: In this trial design, patients received ivuxolimab intravenously at 0.01 to 10 mg/kg every 2 weeks. Age averaged around 60 years (range roughly 20 to 90), and approximately 80% were male. Having had anti-PD-1, anti-PD-L1 or anti-CTLA-4 therapy before was allowed, and 40% to 45% had some.

The repertoire was sequenced with immunoSEQ multiplex PCR; TCRdb's copy has only in-frame clones and lacks some. There are 50,000 or so clones in the sample; approximately 81% occur only once, and about 4.7% lies in the top ten. Looked up from germline, CDR1 is SEHNR and CDR2 is FQNEAQ (reference sequence). The CDR3 covers 14 residues. V trimming: 0 bases; J trimming: 7 bases; junction bases outside the gene matches: 4. Points from the study as a whole: Some patients who did not respond also had low normalized T-cell clonal expansion.

As for this clone: Its matching antigen is unknown.

This chain uses TRBV7-9 with TRBJ2-7; 9 bases align to TRBD2. The source material was CD4+ or CD8+ T cells sorted from blood, sampled in a trial of the OX40 agonist ivuxolimab. The receptor's source is an adult with an advanced solid tumor such as melanoma, head and neck, liver or kidney cancer. The CDR3 region is CASSLALAGDEQYF. CDR3 nucleotides: TGTGCCAGCAGCTTAGCGTTAGCGGGGGATGAGCAGTACTTC.